This TCR beta chain appears in the sequencing data of a study of identical twins. Study conclusions and caveats: Where out-of-frame alpha sequences were twin-shared, they showed excess low generation probability.

Template switching introduced a universal primer site, and the cDNA bore unique molecular identifiers. MiXCR, run by TCRdb on the 5' RACE reads, gives a single entry per CDR3 protein. The sample contains about 690,000 distinct CDR3 sequences, 20% to 25% of which appear only once. This clonotype was recorded a few times. The antigen remains unidentified. The data were also submitted as part of a second study, on T cells expressing NK-cell markers.

The sequenced material came from PBMCs. This TCR was recovered from a woman aged 18-35 years in good health.

As DNA, the CDR3 is TGCGCCAGCAGTGCATCCGGGACAGTAGGAGGCTACACCTTC. Its translation: CASSASGTVGGYTF. The chain has TRBV10-2 and TRBJ1-2, with 7 bases fitting TRBD1. Germline assignment: CDR1 WSHSY and CDR2 SAAADI. The CDR3 runs to 14 residues. The V segment lost 4 bases and the J segment 8 bases; nucleotides outside the gene matches: 10.